This is a list of T cell receptor beta chains from one sample in a study of T cell repertoires in cytomegalovirus infection. One entry per CDR3 protein, called by TCRdb with MiXCR from the reads. In the table there are about 360,000 distinct CDR3 sequences, roughly 18% of which are singletons. The sample comprised PBMCs. The receptors originated from a human donor in good health (CMV status not recorded). Some clones in this sample may be carry-over from other donors' samples. The CDR3 runs from the conserved cysteine through the conserved F or W. D genes are given only for firm matches. Size is stated for part of the rows, as once, few or many counts, or as a class when the clone is expanded.

J | length | size | D | V | CDR3 | DNA
TRBJ2-2 | 13 | few | . | TRBV19 | CASSPENTGELFF | TGTGCCAGTAGTCCCGAGAACACCGGGGAGCTGTTTTTT
TRBJ1-1 | 15 | . | TRBD1 | TRBV15 | CATSPAQGARTEAFF | TGTGCCACCAGCCCTGCGCAGGGGGCGCGAACTGAAGCTTTCTTT
TRBJ1-1 | 17 | . | . | TRBV6-1 | CASSRSGSMQMNTEAFF | TGTGCCAGCAGCCGAAGTGGGTCAATGCAAATGAACACTGAAGCTTTCTTT
TRBJ2-7 | 15 | many | TRBD2 | TRBV7-2 | CASSLAVSGRYEQYF | TGTGCCAGCAGCTTAGCCGTCAGCGGGAGGTACGAGCAGTACTTC
TRBJ1-2 | 13 | . | TRBD1 | TRBV5-4 | CASSTQGFDGYTF | TGTGCCAGCAGCACACAGGGGTTCGATGGCTACACCTTC
TRBJ1-1 | 19 | . | TRBD1 | TRBV4-1 | CASSHHRGRQGVSTGEAFF | TGCGCCAGCAGCCACCACCGGGGGAGACAGGGTGTCTCGACTGGTGAAGCTTTCTTT
TRBJ2-1 | 15 | many | TRBD1 | TRBV6-1 | CASAKQGPSYNEQFF | TGTGCCAGTGCGAAACAGGGGCCCTCCTACAATGAGCAGTTCTTC
TRBJ1-6 | 15 | . | TRBD1 | TRBV19 | CASSIGTGEYSPLHF | TGTGCCAGTAGTATCGGGACAGGGGAGTATTCACCCCTCCACTTT
TRBJ2-1 | 11 | many | . | TRBV6-1 | CASRGNNEQFF | TGTGCCAGCAGAGGGAACAATGAGCAGTTCTTC
TRBJ1-5 | 14 | many | TRBD1 | TRBV18 | CASSPQDRGQPQHF | TGTGCCAGCTCACCACAGGACAGGGGTCAGCCCCAGCATTTT
TRBJ2-7 | 12 | many | . | TRBV7-8 | CASSLGLDEQYF | TGTGCCAGCAGCCTGGGGCTAGACGAGCAGTACTTC
TRBJ1-2 | 14 | few | . | TRBV7-6 | CASSPLQGSYGYTF | TGTGCCAGCAGCCCATTACAGGGTAGCTATGGCTACACCTTC
TRBJ2-5 | 15 | few | . | TRBV10-3 | CAISVRGPGRETQYF | TGTGCCATCAGTGTCCGTGGCCCTGGGCGAGAGACCCAGTACTTC
TRBJ2-3 | 13 | few | TRBD2 | TRBV6-1 | CATLADPTDTQYF | TGTGCCACTCTAGCGGACCCCACAGATACGCAGTATTTT
TRBJ1-4 | 17 | . | TRBD1 | TRBV4-1 | CASSRSTSGTGTSQLFF | TGCGCCAGCAGCCGTTCCACCTCCGGGACAGGGACGTCTCAACTGTTTTTT
TRBJ1-5 | 14 | many | . | TRBV11-2 | CASSLQGSNQPQHF | TGTGCCAGCAGCTTACAAGGGAGCAATCAGCCCCAGCATTTT
TRBJ2-7 | 16 | . | . | TRBV11-2 | CASSLDLALDLYEQYF | TGTGCCAGCAGCTTAGACCTAGCCTTAGACCTCTACGAGCAGTACTTC
TRBJ2-4 | 15 | few | . | TRBV7-2 | CASSIGGAEENIQYF | TGTGCCAGCAGCATAGGGGGGGCTGAGGAAAACATTCAGTACTTC
TRBJ1-1 | 16 | . | TRBD1 | TRBV11-2 | CASSGPRGPGNGSAFF | TGTGCCAGCAGCGGACCCAGGGGGCCGGGTAATGGATCGGCTTTCTTT
TRBJ2-3 | 15 | many | . | TRBV18 | CASSPWSGETDTQYF | TGTGCCAGCTCGCCTTGGTCCGGGGAGACAGATACGCAGTATTTT
TRBJ2-4 | 16 | few | . | TRBV28 | CASSSHSRGAKNIQYF | TGTGCCAGCAGTTCACACAGTAGGGGGGCCAAAAACATTCAGTACTTC
TRBJ2-2 | 14 | . | . | TRBV6-6 | CASSATGLAGELFF | TGTGCCAGCAGTGCTACCGGACTGGCCGGGGAGCTGTTTTTT
TRBJ1-5 | 13 | . | . | TRBV5-5 | CASSWGTLQPQHF | TGTGCCAGCAGCTGGGGGACCCTTCAGCCCCAGCATTTT
TRBJ2-1 | 15 | many | . | TRBV28 | CASGPRRSSYNEQFF | TGTGCCAGCGGCCCTAGACGGTCCTCCTACAATGAGCAGTTCTTC
TRBJ2-1 | 14 | . | TRBD2 | TRBV20-1 | CSAKNLAGFVEQFF | TGCAGTGCTAAGAATCTAGCGGGATTTGTTGAGCAGTTCTTC
TRBJ2-1 | 18 | few | . | TRBV7-2 | CASSLESQRALSYNEQFF | TGTGCCAGCAGCTTAGAAAGCCAGCGGGCTCTTTCCTACAATGAGCAGTTCTTC
TRBJ1-6 | 14 | many | TRBD1 | TRBV7-6 | CASSLQGGSSPLHF | TGTGCCAGCAGTTTACAAGGGGGCAGTTCACCCCTCCACTTT
TRBJ1-1 | 13 | few | TRBD1 | TRBV18 | CASSQRQGPEAFF | TGTGCCAGCTCACAGCGACAGGGCCCTGAAGCTTTCTTT
TRBJ1-1 | 13 | few | . | TRBV7-9 | CASSLETRGDPFF | TGTGCCAGCAGCTTAGAGACGCGCGGGGATCCTTTCTTT
TRBJ2-1 | 15 | many | . | TRBV4-1 | CASSHLGGNYNEQFF | TGCGCCAGCAGCCATCTAGGGGGGAACTACAATGAGCAGTTCTTC
TRBJ1-3 | 12 | . | . | TRBV28 | CASSFPTGAIYF | TGTGCCAGCAGTTTCCCCACAGGCGCCATATATTTT
TRBJ1-1 | 16 | many | . | TRBV7-8 | CASSSLRGGVNTEAFF | TGTGCCAGCAGCTCCCTCCGGGGGGGGGTGAACACTGAAGCTTTCTTT
TRBJ1-6 | 15 | many | . | TRBV7-2 | CASSLAPGTNSPLHF | TGTGCCAGCAGCTTAGCCCCAGGGACTAATTCACCCCTCCACTTT
TRBJ2-4 | 17 | many | . | TRBV7-8 | CASSRKRPWGRENIQYF | TGTGCCAGCAGCCGAAAACGTCCATGGGGACGGGAAAACATTCAGTACTTC
TRBJ1-1 | 14 | many | . | TRBV28 | CASSLLQGRTEAFF | TGTGCCAGCAGTTTGCTACAGGGAAGAACTGAAGCTTTCTTT
TRBJ1-1 | 14 | . | . | TRBV19 | CASRLGGSHTEAFF | TGTGCCAGTAGACTAGGCGGCAGTCACACTGAAGCTTTCTTT
TRBJ2-3 | 14 | many | TRBD2 | TRBV7-2 | CASSAGLATDTQYF | TGTGCCAGCAGCGCGGGACTAGCGACAGATACGCAGTATTTT
TRBJ2-1 | 16 | . | TRBD2 | TRBV10-3 | CAISQRPGLAGTEQFF | TGTGCCATCAGTCAAAGGCCGGGACTAGCGGGAACTGAGCAGTTCTTC
TRBJ1-1 | 14 | . | . | TRBV12-3/TRBV12-4 | CASSMVRANTEAFF | TGTGCCAGCAGTATGGTCAGGGCCAACACTGAAGCTTTCTTT
TRBJ1-2 | 11 | . | . | TRBV23-1 | CASSQLGGYTF | TGCGCCAGCAGTCAATTAGGTGGCTACACCTTC
TRBJ1-4 | 15 | . | . | TRBV15 | CATSPRSGGYEKLFF | TGTGCCACCAGCCCCAGGTCCGGAGGGTATGAAAAACTGTTTTTT
TRBJ2-5 | 13 | few | . | TRBV29-1 | CSVAWGNQETQYF | TGCAGCGTCGCCTGGGGCAACCAAGAGACCCAGTACTTC
TRBJ1-1 | 11 | few | . | TRBV2 | CASIVRTEAFF | TGTGCCAGCATAGTGAGAACTGAAGCTTTCTTT
TRBJ1-1 | 13 | . | . | TRBV19 | CASSRLRDTEAFF | TGTGCCAGTAGTAGACTAAGGGACACTGAAGCTTTCTTT
TRBJ2-1 | 13 | . | TRBD2 | TRBV4-1 | CASSQVAGNEQFF | TGCGCCAGCAGCCAAGTAGCGGGGAATGAGCAGTTCTTC
TRBJ2-1 | 18 | many | TRBD2 | TRBV7-2 | CASSLRTSGGKSYNEQFF | TGTGCCAGCAGCTTAAGGACTAGCGGGGGGAAGTCCTACAATGAGCAGTTCTTC
TRBJ2-7 | 16 | many | . | TRBV7-8 | CASSLVAQGVSYEQYF | TGTGCCAGCAGCTTAGTCGCGCAGGGAGTCTCCTACGAGCAGTACTTC
TRBJ2-7 | 15 | . | . | TRBV4-2 | CASSQDPLASYEQYF | TGTGCCAGCAGCCAAGATCCACTAGCCTCCTACGAGCAGTACTTC
TRBJ1-2 | 13 | few | . | TRBV2 | CATERGERSGYTF | TGTGCCACAGAGAGGGGGGAACGAAGCGGCTACACCTTC
TRBJ2-1 | 19 | many | TRBD1 | TRBV7-6 | CASSLGGQGALGSYNEQFF | TGTGCCAGCAGCCTAGGAGGACAGGGGGCCTTGGGCTCCTACAATGAGCAGTTCTTC